This T cell receptor beta chain was observed in a study of Ad26.COV2.S vaccination and SARS-CoV-2 variants. Study as a whole: Intramuscular Ad26.COV2.S doses were given once or twice, 56 days apart.

Trimming cost V 3 bases and J 7 bases, with 12 bases left between them. The germline gives CDR1 GTSNPN, CDR2 SVGIG (reference sequence). The CDR3 spans 12 residues. The sample's treatment: some 19 received Ad26.COV2.S at low or high dose, single or two shots; five or six received placebo; per-sample allocation not given. Samples came from day 63 after the first vaccine or placebo injection. Immunization relied on an Ad26 vector, which expressed Wuhan-strain SARS-CoV-2 spike. The assay was immunoSEQ multiplex PCR, and TCRdb's table has in-frame clones only and misses some. Of approximately 410,000 clones listed, approximately 90% are singletons. Study-wide points: There was reportedly substantial breadth in spike-specific CD8+ and CD4+ T cell responses after vaccination.

Notes on this clone: What it binds is unknown.

The chain carries TRBV30 and TRBJ1-2, with unresolved D. Specimen: peripheral blood, collected in a trial of Ad26.COV2.S vaccine versus placebo. This sequence was found in a person between 18 and 59 years old who received the Ad26.COV2.S COVID-19 vaccine or a placebo. The DNA for the CDR3 is TGTGCCTGGAGCGCCACCCTCTCTGGCTACACCTTC. It codes for CAWSATLSGYTF.